The clone carrying this TCR beta chain is termed medium-sized. TRBV12-4/TRBJ1-2 clonotypes were amplified with adaptor-ligated barcode primers. TCRdb recomputed calls from the multiplex PCR reads with MiXCR, one row per CDR3 protein. The sample lists 480 or so distinct CDR3 sequences; 5% to 7.5% were seen once. The sorted Tregs were CD4+CD25+CD127-/low cells. The CDR3 length is 14 residues. V lost 4 bases and J lost 8; bases outside the gene matches: 10. This chain links TRBV12-3 or TRBV12-4 with TRBJ1-2; 7 bases fit TRBD1. Material for sequencing was tumor-infiltrating Tregs sorted from the breast tumor. This sequence originates from a female donor with breast cancer. The CDR3 region is CASSSMGQWGGYTF. The CDR3, as DNA: TGTGCCAGCAGTTCCATGGGACAGTGGGGCGGCTACACCTTC.